The 8 T cell receptor beta chains below all came from one sample that was sequenced in a study of PD-1 blockade in mismatch repair-deficient tumors. The method was immunoSEQ multiplex PCR; TCRdb's version includes in-frame clones alone and lacks a portion of them. The sample includes some 19,000 clones, roughly 87% of them seen just once. This specimen was PBMCs, taken 52 weeks after starting pembrolizumab. The source is an adult with mismatch repair-deficient cancer.

The table lists this clone with a few counts. At one end the junction does not follow the germline gene, possibly because of a read error. This chain uses TRBV7-9 with TRBJ1-2, with TRBD1 as a possible D gene (5 bases). This CDR3 is 14 amino acids long. The germline V gene has CDR1 SEHNR and CDR2 FQNEAQ (reference sequence). CDR3 loop: CASSLARVESGYTF. The CDR3 nucleotides are TGTGCCAGCAGCCTAGCCAGGGTAGAAAGCGGCTACACCTTC.

This clone has more than one count but fewer than ten. The CDR3 region has the DNA TGTGCCAGCACCGCCCAGGGCTTATCCTACGAGCAGTACTTC. This gives the protein CASTAQGLSYEQYF. The chain uses TRBV5-4 and TRBJ2-7; possible D gene TRBD1, 5 bases. Germline V CDR1 and CDR2: SGHNT, YYREEE (reference sequence). Trimming took 6 bases from V and 1 from J, leaving 14 bases between them. This CDR3 contains 14 residues.

The V gene is TRBV25-1, the J gene TRBJ2-1; TRBD1 aligns across 9 bases. Germline V gene sequence: CDR1 MGHDK, CDR2 SYGVNS. The CDR3 covers 16 residues. V was clipped by 2 bases and J by 6 bases; unmatched bases: 8. CDR3 nucleotides: TGTGCCAGCAGTGAACTAGGACAGGGGTGGGGCAATGAGCAGTTCTTC. Protein product: CASSELGQGWGNEQFF.

The gene calls are TRBV7-9 and TRBJ2-2; possibly TRBD2 for D (6 bases). Trimming stripped 5 bases from V and 2 bases from J, with 24 bases between. This CDR3 contains 19 residues. Per the germline V gene, CDR1 is SEHNR and CDR2 is FQNEAQ (reference sequence). CDR3 nucleotide sequence: TGTGCCAGCAGCCCAAGCACCCTGCGTGGGGGGTATAACACCGGGGAGCTGTTTTTT. Its protein is CASSPSTLRGGYNTGELFF.

The rearrangement joins TRBV27 to TRBJ2-1; TRBD2 matches 7 bases. Per germline, CDR1 MNHEY and CDR2 SMNVEV (reference sequence). The CDR3 is made up of 21 amino acids. J lost 4 bases, V lost 6 bases, and 27 bases had no gene match. For the CDR3, the DNA is TGTGCCAGCAGCCTCAATCGTCGCGGGAGAAGTAGTGTAGAGTGGTACAATGAGCAGTTCTTC. This gives the protein CASSLNRRGRSSVEWYNEQFF.

V is TRBV11-2 and J is TRBJ2-7, with TRBD1 identical over 8 bases. The V gene end was trimmed by 5 bases and the J gene end by 3 bases; junction bases not matched to a gene: 6. CDR1 SGHAT and CDR2 FQNNGV come from the germline V gene. This CDR3 contains 14 residues. This CDR3 is CASSGGRGLYEQYF. CDR3 DNA: TGTGCCAGCAGCGGGGGCAGGGGGCTCTACGAGCAGTACTTC.

In this sample, this clone turned up a few times. The chain is built from TRBV18 and TRBJ2-5; D uncertain. Germline V gene lookup returns CDR1 KGHSH and CDR2 LQKENI. The V end was cut by 3 bases, the J end by 3 bases, with 17 bases between. CDR3 length: 16 amino acids. The CDR3 nucleotides are TGTGCCAGCTCACCTGGCAGGCTTGGGCTGAAAGAGACCCAGTACTTC. It codes for CASSPGRLGLKETQYF.

The chain combines TRBV19 with TRBJ2-2; 8 nucleotides line up with TRBD1. The CDR3 has 14 residues. Germline V gene lookup returns CDR1 LNHDA and CDR2 SQIVND (reference sequence). The junction had 10 bases not matched to a gene; V was cut back by 10 bases and J by 6 bases. The CDR3 loop is CATNGQGWAGELFF. CDR3 in DNA: TGTGCCACTAACGGACAGGGATGGGCCGGGGAGCTGTTTTTT.